This T cell receptor (beta chain) was found in a study of low-dose radiotherapy and immunotherapy resistance in tumors. Trimming stripped 5 bases from V and 6 bases from J, with 20 bases between. Germline CDR1 reads MDHEN; CDR2 reads SYDVKM. The CDR3 is made up of 15 amino acids. Time point of the sample: before trial treatment. Priming of first-strand cDNA relied on TRAV- and TRBV-specific primers (covering alpha and beta chains). TCR amplification used approximately 19 PCR cycles, a constant-region primer and a V-primer adapter. Each CDR3 protein is one row after TCRdb ran MiXCR on the reads. The data show 64,000 or so distinct CDR3 sequences, with more than 25% seen just once and 11% held by the top ten. This clonotype was detected ten times or more.

The sequence was collected from a female donor with ovarian cancer. This chain connects TRBV28 to TRBJ2-7, with TRBD1 as a possible D gene (6 bases). The source was PBMCs, collected before treatment. DNA of the CDR3: TGTGCCAGCAGTGTAAAACAGGGTTGGGGAGCCGAGCAGTACTTC. Amino acid sequence: CASSVKQGWGAEQYF.